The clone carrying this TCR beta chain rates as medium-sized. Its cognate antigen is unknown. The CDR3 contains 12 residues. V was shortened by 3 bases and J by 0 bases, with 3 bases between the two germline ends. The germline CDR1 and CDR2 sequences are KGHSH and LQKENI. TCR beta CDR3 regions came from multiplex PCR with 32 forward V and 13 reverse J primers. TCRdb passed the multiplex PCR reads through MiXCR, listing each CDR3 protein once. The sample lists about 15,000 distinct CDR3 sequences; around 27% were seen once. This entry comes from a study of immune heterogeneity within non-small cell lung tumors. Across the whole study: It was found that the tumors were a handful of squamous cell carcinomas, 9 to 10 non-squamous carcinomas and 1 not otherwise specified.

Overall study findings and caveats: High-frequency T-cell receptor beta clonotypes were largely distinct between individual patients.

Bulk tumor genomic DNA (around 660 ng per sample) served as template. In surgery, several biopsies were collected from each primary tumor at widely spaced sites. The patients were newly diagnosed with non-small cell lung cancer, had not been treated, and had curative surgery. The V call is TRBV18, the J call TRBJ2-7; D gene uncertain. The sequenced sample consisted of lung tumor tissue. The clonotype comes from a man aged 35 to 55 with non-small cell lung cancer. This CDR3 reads CASSPGSYEQYF. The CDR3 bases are TGTGCCAGCTCACCCGGCTCCTACGAGCAGTACTTC. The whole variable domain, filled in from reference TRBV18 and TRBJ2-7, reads NAGVMQNPRHLVRRRGQEARLRCSPMKGHSHVYWYRQLPEEGLKFMVYLQKENIIDESGMPKERFSAEFPKEGPSILRIQQVVRGDSAAYFCASSPGSYEQYFGPGTRLTVT.